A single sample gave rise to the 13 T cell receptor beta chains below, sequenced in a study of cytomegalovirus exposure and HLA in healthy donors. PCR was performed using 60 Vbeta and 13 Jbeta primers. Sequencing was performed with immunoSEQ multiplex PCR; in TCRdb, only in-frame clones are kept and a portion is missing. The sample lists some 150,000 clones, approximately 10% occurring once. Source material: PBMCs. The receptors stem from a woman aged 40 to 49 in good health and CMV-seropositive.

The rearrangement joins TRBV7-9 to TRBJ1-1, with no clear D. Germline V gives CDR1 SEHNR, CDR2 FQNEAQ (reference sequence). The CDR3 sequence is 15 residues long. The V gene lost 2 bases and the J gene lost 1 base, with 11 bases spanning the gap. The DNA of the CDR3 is TGTGCCAGCAGCTTACACGGGGTGGGGAACACTGAAGCTTTCTTT. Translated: CASSLHGVGNTEAFF.

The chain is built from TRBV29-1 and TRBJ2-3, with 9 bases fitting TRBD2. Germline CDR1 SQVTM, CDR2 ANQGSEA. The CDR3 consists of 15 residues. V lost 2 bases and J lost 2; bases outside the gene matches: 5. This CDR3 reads CSVETPSGDTDTQYF. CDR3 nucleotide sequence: TGCAGCGTTGAAACGCCTAGCGGGGACACAGATACGCAGTATTTT.

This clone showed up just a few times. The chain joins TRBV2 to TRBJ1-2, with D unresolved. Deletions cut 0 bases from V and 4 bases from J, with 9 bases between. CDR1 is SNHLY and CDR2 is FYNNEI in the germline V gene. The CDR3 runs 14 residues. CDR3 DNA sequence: TGTGCCAGCAGTGAAGCGCTCGGACTCTATGGCTACACCTTC. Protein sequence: CASSEALGLYGYTF.

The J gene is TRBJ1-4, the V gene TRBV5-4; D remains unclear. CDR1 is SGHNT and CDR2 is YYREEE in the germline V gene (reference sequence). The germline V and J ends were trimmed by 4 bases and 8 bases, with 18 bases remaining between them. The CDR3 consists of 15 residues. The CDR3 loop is CASSPTPTGMEKLFF. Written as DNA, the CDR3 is TGTGCCAGCAGCCCTACCCCGACCGGGATGGAAAAACTGTTTTTT. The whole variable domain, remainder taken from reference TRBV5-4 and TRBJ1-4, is ETGVTQSPTHLIKTRGQQVTLRCSSQSGHNTVSWYQQALGQGPQFIFQYYREEENGRGNFPPRFSGLQFPNYSSELNVNALELDDSALYLCASSPTPTGMEKLFFGSGTQLSVL.

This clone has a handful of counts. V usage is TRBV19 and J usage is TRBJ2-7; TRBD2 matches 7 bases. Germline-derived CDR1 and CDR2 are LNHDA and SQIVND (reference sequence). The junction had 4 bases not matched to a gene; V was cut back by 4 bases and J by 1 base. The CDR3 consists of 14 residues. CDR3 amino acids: CASSSGGLSYEQYF. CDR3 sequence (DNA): TGTGCCAGTAGTAGCGGGGGACTTTCCTACGAGCAGTACTTC.

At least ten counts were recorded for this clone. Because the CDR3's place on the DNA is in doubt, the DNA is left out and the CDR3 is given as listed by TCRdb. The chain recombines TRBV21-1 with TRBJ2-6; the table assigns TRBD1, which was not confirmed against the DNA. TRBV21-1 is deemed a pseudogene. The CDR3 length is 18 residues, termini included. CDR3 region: CASSGQGTWGFGANVLTF.

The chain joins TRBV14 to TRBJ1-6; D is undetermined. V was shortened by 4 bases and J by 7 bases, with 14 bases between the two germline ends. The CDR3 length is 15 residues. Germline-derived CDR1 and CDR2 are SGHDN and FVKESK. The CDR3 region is CASSRDIVRNSPLHF. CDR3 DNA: TGTGCCAGCAGCCGCGACATCGTAAGGAATTCACCCCTCCACTTT.

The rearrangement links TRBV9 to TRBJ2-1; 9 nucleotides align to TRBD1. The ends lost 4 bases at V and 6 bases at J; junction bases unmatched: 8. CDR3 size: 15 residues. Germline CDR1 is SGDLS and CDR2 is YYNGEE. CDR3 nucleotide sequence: TGTGCCAGCAGCCCAACCGGACAGGGGTTCAATGAGCAGTTCTTC. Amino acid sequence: CASSPTGQGFNEQFF.

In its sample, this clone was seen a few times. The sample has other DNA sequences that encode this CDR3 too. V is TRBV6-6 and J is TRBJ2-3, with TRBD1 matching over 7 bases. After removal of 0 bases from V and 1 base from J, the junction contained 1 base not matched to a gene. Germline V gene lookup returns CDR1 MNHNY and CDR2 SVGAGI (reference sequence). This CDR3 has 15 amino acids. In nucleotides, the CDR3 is TGTGCCAGCAGTTACTCGGGGACAGGCACAGATACGCAGTATTTT. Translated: CASSYSGTGTDTQYF.

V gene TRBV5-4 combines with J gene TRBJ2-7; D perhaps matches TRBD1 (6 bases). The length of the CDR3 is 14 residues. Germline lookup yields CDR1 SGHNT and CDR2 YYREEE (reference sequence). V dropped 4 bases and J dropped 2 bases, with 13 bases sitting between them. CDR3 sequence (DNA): TGTGCCAGCAGCCGAGACAGGCGAACCTACGAGCAGTACTTC. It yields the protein CASSRDRRTYEQYF.

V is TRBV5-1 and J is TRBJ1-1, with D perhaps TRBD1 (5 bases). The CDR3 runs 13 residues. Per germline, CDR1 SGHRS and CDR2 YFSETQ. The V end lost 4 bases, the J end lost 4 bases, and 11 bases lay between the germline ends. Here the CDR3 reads CASSLIGGTEAFF. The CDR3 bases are TGCGCCAGCAGCCTCATCGGGGGCACTGAAGCTTTCTTT.

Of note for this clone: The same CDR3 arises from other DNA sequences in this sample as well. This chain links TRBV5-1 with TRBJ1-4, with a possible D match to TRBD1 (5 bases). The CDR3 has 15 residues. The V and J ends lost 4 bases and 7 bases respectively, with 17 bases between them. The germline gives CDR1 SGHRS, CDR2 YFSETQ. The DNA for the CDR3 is TGCGCCAGCAGCGCTCAGGGAACCGTCGGTGAAAAACTGTTTTTT. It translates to CASSAQGTVGEKLFF. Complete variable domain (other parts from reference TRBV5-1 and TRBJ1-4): KAGVTQTPRYLIKTRGQQVTLSCSPISGHRSVSWYQQTPGQGLQFLFEYFSETQRNKGNFPGRFSGRQFSNSRSEMNVSTLELGDSALYLCASSAQGTVGEKLFFGSGTQLSVL.

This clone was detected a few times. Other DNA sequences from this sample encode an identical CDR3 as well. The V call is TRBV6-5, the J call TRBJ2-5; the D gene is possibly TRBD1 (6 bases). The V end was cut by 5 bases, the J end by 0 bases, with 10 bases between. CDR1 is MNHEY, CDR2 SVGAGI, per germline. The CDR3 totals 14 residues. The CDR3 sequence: CASSPGTHQETQYF. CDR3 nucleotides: TGTGCCAGCAGTCCCGGGACACACCAAGAGACCCAGTACTTC.